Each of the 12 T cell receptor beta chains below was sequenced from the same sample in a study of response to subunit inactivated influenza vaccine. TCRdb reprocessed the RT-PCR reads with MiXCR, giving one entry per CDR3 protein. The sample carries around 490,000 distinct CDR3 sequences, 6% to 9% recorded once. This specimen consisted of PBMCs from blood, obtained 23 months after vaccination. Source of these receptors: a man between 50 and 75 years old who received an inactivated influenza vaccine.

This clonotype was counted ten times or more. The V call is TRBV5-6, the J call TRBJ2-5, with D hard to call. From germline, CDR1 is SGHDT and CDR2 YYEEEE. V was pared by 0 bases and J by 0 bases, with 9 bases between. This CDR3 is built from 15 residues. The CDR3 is CASSLVTVYQETQYF. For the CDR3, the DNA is TGTGCCAGCAGCTTGGTTACAGTTTACCAAGAGACCCAGTACTTC. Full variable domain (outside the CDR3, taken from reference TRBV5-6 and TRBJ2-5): DAGVTQSPTHLIKTRGQQVTLRCSPKSGHDTVSWYQQALGQGPQFIFQYYEEEERQRGNFPDRFSGHQFPNYSSELNVNALLLGDSALYLCASSLVTVYQETQYFGPGTRLLVL.

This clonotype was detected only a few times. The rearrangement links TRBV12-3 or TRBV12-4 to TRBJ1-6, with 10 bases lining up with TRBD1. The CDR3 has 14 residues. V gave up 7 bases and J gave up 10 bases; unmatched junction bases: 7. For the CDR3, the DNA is TGTGCCAGCACCCAGGGACAGGGGAAGTCACCCCTCCACTTT. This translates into CASTQGQGKSPLHF.

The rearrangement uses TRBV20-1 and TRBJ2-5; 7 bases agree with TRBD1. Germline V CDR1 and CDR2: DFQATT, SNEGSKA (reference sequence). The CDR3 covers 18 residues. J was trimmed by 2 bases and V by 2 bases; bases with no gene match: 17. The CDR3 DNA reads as TGCAGTGCTAGAAGTAAGGGGGCGCCCCCCTTTCCTCAAGAGACCCAGTACTTC. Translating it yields CSARSKGAPPFPQETQYF.

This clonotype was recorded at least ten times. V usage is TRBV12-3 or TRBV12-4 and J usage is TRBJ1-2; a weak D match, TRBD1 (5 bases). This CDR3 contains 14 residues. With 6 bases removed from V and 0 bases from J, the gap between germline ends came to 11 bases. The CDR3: CASSYGTANYGYTF. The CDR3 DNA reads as TGTGCCAGCAGCTACGGGACGGCTAACTATGGCTACACCTTC.

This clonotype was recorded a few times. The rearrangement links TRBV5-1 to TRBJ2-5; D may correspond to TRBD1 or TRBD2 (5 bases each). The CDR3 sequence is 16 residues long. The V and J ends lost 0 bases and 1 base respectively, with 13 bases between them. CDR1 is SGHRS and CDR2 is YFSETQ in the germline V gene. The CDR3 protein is CASSLDGGRGQETQYF. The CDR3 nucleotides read TGCGCCAGCAGCTTGGATGGGGGAAGGGGCCAAGAGACCCAGTACTTC.

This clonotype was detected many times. Written as DNA, the CDR3 is TGTGCCAGCAGCCTAATGGGGGGACCGGTCACAGATACGCAGTATTTT. It is translated as CASSLMGGPVTDTQYF. The V and J genes are TRBV3-1 and TRBJ2-3, with D tentatively TRBD2 (6 bases). Looked up from germline, CDR1 is LGHDT and CDR2 is YNNKEL (reference sequence). This CDR3 is 16 amino acids long. Trimming shortened V by 4 bases and J by 2 bases, and 16 bases separated the two germline ends.

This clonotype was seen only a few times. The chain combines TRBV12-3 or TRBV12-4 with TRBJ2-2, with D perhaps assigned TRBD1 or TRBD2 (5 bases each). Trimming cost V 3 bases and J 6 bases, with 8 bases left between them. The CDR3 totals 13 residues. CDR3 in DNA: TGTGCCAGCAGTTTTGTGGGACCCGGGGAGCTGTTTTTT. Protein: CASSFVGPGELFF.

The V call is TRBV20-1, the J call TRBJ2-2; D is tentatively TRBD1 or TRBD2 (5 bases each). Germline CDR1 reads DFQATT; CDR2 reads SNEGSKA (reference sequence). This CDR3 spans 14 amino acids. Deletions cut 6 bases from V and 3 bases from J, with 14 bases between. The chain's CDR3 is CSARDPPDTGELFF. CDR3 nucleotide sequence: TGCAGTGCCCGGGACCCGCCGGACACCGGGGAGCTGTTTTTT.

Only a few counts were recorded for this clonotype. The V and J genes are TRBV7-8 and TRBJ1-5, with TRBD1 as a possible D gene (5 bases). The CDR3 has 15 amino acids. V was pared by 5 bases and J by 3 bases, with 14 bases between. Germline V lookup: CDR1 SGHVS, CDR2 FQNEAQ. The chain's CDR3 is CASSRLGRDNQPQHF. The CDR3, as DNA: TGTGCCAGCAGCCGACTCGGCAGGGACAATCAGCCCCAGCATTTT.

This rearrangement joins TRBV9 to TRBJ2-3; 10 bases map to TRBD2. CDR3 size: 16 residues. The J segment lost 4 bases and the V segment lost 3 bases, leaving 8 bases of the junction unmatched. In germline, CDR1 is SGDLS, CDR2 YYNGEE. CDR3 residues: CASSGTSGGAPDTQYF. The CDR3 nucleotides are TGTGCCAGCAGCGGGACAAGCGGGGGGGCCCCAGATACGCAGTATTTT.

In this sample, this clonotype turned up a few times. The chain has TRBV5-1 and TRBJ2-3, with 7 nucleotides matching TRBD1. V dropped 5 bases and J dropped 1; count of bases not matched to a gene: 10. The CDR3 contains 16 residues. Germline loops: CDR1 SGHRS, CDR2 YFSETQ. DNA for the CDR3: TGCGCCAGCAGGCTAACAGGGGCCCGACGCACAGATACGCAGTATTTT. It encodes CASRLTGARRTDTQYF.

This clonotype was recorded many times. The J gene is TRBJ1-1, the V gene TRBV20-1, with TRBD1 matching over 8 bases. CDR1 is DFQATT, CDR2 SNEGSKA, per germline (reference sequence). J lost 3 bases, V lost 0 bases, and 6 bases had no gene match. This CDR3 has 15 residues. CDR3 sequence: CSARDPRGPYTEAFF. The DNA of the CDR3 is TGCAGTGCTAGAGATCCCAGGGGGCCTTACACTGAAGCTTTCTTT.